The rows below give T cell receptor beta chains drawn from one sample of a study of blood T cell repertoires in COVID-19. Sequencing was performed with immunoSEQ multiplex PCR; in TCRdb, only in-frame clones are kept and a portion is missing. The sample records about 160,000 clones, over 75% being singletons. The sequenced sample consisted of PBMCs or T cells enriched from blood (not recorded which). These receptors all come from a man between 35 and 55 years old who had recovered from COVID-19. Each CDR3 is given with its conserved first and last residue. The D gene is left open where the match is weak. Where a row states a size, it is once, few, many or the class of an expanded clone; other rows omit it.

D	size	J	V	DNA	CDR3
TRBD1	-	TRBJ1-2	TRBV3-1/TRBV3-2	TGTGCCAGCAGCCAAGATATGGGGACAGGGGGGCGCGGGGGCTACACCTTC	CASSQDMGTGGRGGYTF
TRBD1	-	TRBJ1-4	TRBV7-9	TGTGCCAGCAGCTCGGGGGACAGGACTAATGAAAAACTGTTTTTT	CASSSGDRTNEKLFF
TRBD1	-	TRBJ2-1	TRBV6-5	TGTGCCAGCCTAATACCGCAGGGGGCTGGGAATGAGCAGTTCTTC	CASLIPQGAGNEQFF
-	few	TRBJ2-2	TRBV30	TGTGCCTGCAGCGGCGGGCCGTCGCAGCACACCGGGGAGCTGTTTTTT	CACSGGPSQHTGELFF
TRBD2	once	TRBJ2-2	TRBV6-5	TGTGCCAGCAGGGGTAGCGGGGGGAGCACCGGGGAGCTGTTTTTT	CASRGSGGSTGELFF
TRBD2	-	TRBJ2-1	TRBV2	TGTGCCAGCAGCGCTAGCGGGGAGGGTGAGCAGTTCTTC	CASSASGEGEQFF
TRBD2	-	TRBJ2-2	TRBV7-6	TGTGCCAGCAGCTTAGAGAGCGGGGGCGGGACCGGGGAGCTGTTTTTT	CASSLESGGGTGELFF
-	-	TRBJ2-3	TRBV11-2	TGTGCCAGCAGCCACGGAGAAGATACGCAGTATTTT	CASSHGEDTQYF
TRBD1	-	TRBJ1-6	TRBV5-5	TGTGCCAGCAGCTTGCCCGGGACAGGGAACTCACCCCTCCACTTT	CASSLPGTGNSPLHF
-	-	TRBJ1-5	TRBV9	TGTGCCAGCAGCCCCCAGGAAGATCAGCCCCAGCATTTT	CASSPQEDQPQHF
TRBD1	-	TRBJ2-5	TRBV11-1	TGTGCCAGCAGCACGACAGGGGGCCAAGAGACCCAGTACTTC	CASSTTGGQETQYF
TRBD1	-	TRBJ2-3	TRBV7-3	TGTGCCAGCAGCTTAGGACTGGACAGGGAAGGCACAGATACGCAGTATTTT	CASSLGLDREGTDTQYF
TRBD1	-	TRBJ2-7	TRBV30	TGTGCCTGGAGTGTATTGGGACAGGGGGCTCAAGAGCAGTACTTC	CAWSVLGQGAQEQYF
-	-	TRBJ2-5	TRBV6-6	TGTGCCAGCAGTTACTTGGGGGCGGACATTGAGACCCAGTACTTC	CASSYLGADIETQYF
-	many	TRBJ1-1	TRBV30	TGTGCCTGGAGTGTTAGCGGAACCATGAACACTGAAGCTTTCTTT	CAWSVSGTMNTEAFF
-	-	TRBJ2-7	TRBV14	TGTGCCAGCAGGCAGGGGCCGTCTCGGGAGCAGTACTTC	CASRQGPSREQYF
-	-	TRBJ2-7	TRBV5-4	TGTGCCAGCAGCCTCAGGGTCGGGGAGCAGTACTTC	CASSLRVGEQYF
-	once	TRBJ2-1	TRBV18	TGTGCCAGCTCCCGTAACCTTGAGTACAATGAGCAGTTCTTC	CASSRNLEYNEQFF
-	few	TRBJ1-4	TRBV5-6	TGTGCCAGCAGCACGGGGATAAAGGGAGAAAAACTGTTTTTT	CASSTGIKGEKLFF
-	-	TRBJ1-4	TRBV2	TGTGCCAGCAGCTCACAGGGCCCTAATGAAAAACTGTTTTTT	CASSSQGPNEKLFF
-	-	TRBJ2-5	TRBV7-9	TGTGCCAGCAGCTTATCGATGGGGGCGGAAGAGACCCAGTACTTC	CASSLSMGAEETQYF
-	-	TRBJ1-4	TRBV3-1/TRBV3-2	TGTGCCAGCAGCCATTCGGGAGGAGGGATTGGGACGAAGCGAAAACTGTTTTTT	CASSHSGGGIGTKRKLFF
-	-	TRBJ2-3	TRBV7-3	TGTGCCAGCAGCTTTGCAGTCACAGATACGCAGTATTTT	CASSFAVTDTQYF
TRBD2	-	TRBJ2-2	TRBV2	TGTGCCAGCATCTTGGGGCGGGGGGCCCCGGGTACCGGGGAGCTGTTTTTT	CASILGRGAPGTGELFF
TRBD1	-	TRBJ1-1	TRBV9	TGTGCCAGCAGCGTAGGTGGGACAGGGTGGAACACTGAAGCTTTCTTT	CASSVGGTGWNTEAFF
TRBD1	-	TRBJ2-1	TRBV6-1	TGTGCCAGCAGTGAATATTGGGACAGGGGAACCTATGAGCAGTTCTTC	CASSEYWDRGTYEQFF
-	-	TRBJ1-1	TRBV18	TGTGCCAGCTCACCACCTGTCCAGAACACTGAAGCTTTCTTT	CASSPPVQNTEAFF
TRBD2	-	TRBJ2-5	TRBV4-2	TGTGCCAGCAGCCCCGGGACTAGCTACACGTCGGGGACCCAGTACTTC	CASSPGTSYTSGTQYF
-	once	TRBJ2-1	TRBV9	TGTGCCAGCAGCGTAGCGGGACAACCCTACAATGAGCAGTTCTTC	CASSVAGQPYNEQFF
TRBD2	-	TRBJ2-3	TRBV6-5	TGTGCCAGCAGTACGGGACTAGCGGGCACAGATACGCAGTATTTT	CASSTGLAGTDTQYF
TRBD2	-	TRBJ2-1	TRBV19	TGTGCCAGTAGTACTGGGACTAGCGCCTTCTACAATGAGCAGTTCTTC	CASSTGTSAFYNEQFF
-	-	TRBJ1-3	TRBV9	TGTGCCAGCAGCATAAACAGTGGCGGAAACACCATATATTTT	CASSINSGGNTIYF
-	-	TRBJ2-5	TRBV5-8	TGTGCCAGCAGCCCTCTAGAGACCCAGTACTTC	CASSPLETQYF
-	-	TRBJ2-2	TRBV6-5	TGTGCCAGCATCGTTGCGAGCACCGGGGAGCTGTTTTTT	CASIVASTGELFF
-	-	TRBJ2-5	TRBV9	TGTGCCAGCAGCGTCCGGGACACCGTAGGCGAGACCCAGTACTTC	CASSVRDTVGETQYF
TRBD2	-	TRBJ2-1	TRBV5-1	TGCGCCAGCAGCTTGGCCACGGGGGGGCCGATCAATGAGCAGTTCTTC	CASSLATGGPINEQFF
-	-	TRBJ1-2	TRBV4-1	TGCGCCAGCAGCCAAGAGAACGCTGAAGCCCTAGGTTATGGCTACACCTTC	CASSQENAEALGYGYTF
TRBD1	few	TRBJ2-1	TRBV30	TGTGCCTGGGAGACAGGGGCGATCAATGAGCAGTTCTTC	CAWETGAINEQFF
TRBD2	-	TRBJ2-3	TRBV9	TGTGCCAGCAGCGTAGCCGCTAGCGGGGAGTTGTACGACCTCGATACGCAGTATTTT	CASSVAASGELYDLDTQYF
TRBD1	-	TRBJ1-6	TRBV5-5	TGTGCCAGCAGCCTCGCGACAGGGGGGTATTCACCCCTCCACTTT	CASSLATGGYSPLHF
-	-	TRBJ1-1	TRBV5-1	TGCGCCAGCAGCCTGGCAACGGGGAACACTGAAGCTTTCTTT	CASSLATGNTEAFF
-	-	TRBJ2-7	TRBV27	TGTGCCAGCAGTTTATCGGCCTTCTACGAGCAGTACTTC	CASSLSAFYEQYF
-	-	TRBJ1-1	TRBV3-1/TRBV3-2	TGTGCCAGCAGCCCCTTAACTAGGAACACTGAAGCTTTCTTT	CASSPLTRNTEAFF
-	-	TRBJ2-1	TRBV10-2	TGCGCCAGCAGTGAGAATCCAACCTACAATGAGCAGTTCTTC	CASSENPTYNEQFF
TRBD1	-	TRBJ2-2	TRBV13	TGTGCCAGCAGCCCGCGGGACAGGGGCACCGGGGAGCTGTTTTTT	CASSPRDRGTGELFF
-	once	TRBJ1-5	TRBV27	TGTGCCAGCAGTAAATGGGGGGAGGCCCGCACCTATAGCAATCAGCCCCAGCATTTT	CASSKWGEARTYSNQPQHF
-	-	TRBJ1-6	TRBV5-1	TGCGCCAGCAGCCCTGACATAAGATCACCCCTCCACTTT	CASSPDIRSPLHF
-	-	TRBJ1-6	TRBV5-4	TGTGCCAGCAGCTTGGAGGAGGGGACACCCCTCCACTTT	CASSLEEGTPLHF
TRBD1	-	TRBJ1-1	TRBV3-1/TRBV3-2	TGTGCCAGCAGCCAAGCCCCTGGACAGGAGGCTTTCTTT	CASSQAPGQEAFF
-	few	TRBJ1-3	TRBV30	TGTGCCTGGAGTGTGAGCGGAGGAAACACCATATATTTT	CAWSVSGGNTIYF
TRBD1	-	TRBJ1-5	TRBV5-1	TGCGCCAGCAGCTTGGTTACAGGGGGCGAGGGTAGCAATCAGCCCCAGCATTTT	CASSLVTGGEGSNQPQHF
TRBD2	-	TRBJ2-3	TRBV3-1/TRBV3-2	TGTGCCAGCAGCCGGAACGGGGGGGGCCGCACAGATACGCAGTATTTT	CASSRNGGGRTDTQYF
-	-	TRBJ2-3	TRBV7-8	TGTGCCAGCAGCTTAGTTCTCAGCACAGATACGCAGTATTTT	CASSLVLSTDTQYF
-	-	TRBJ2-5	TRBV5-4	TGTGCCAGCAGCTTAGGCGAGCGGGAGACCCAGTACTTC	CASSLGERETQYF
TRBD1	-	TRBJ1-3	TRBV5-1	TGCGCCAGCAGCACGGGACAGGACCTCTCTGGAAACACCATATATTTT	CASSTGQDLSGNTIYF
-	-	TRBJ1-3	TRBV6-2/TRBV6-3	TGTGCCAGCAGTTACCCGGCCGGGGGAATCGGAAACACCATATATTTT	CASSYPAGGIGNTIYF
-	-	TRBJ2-5	TRBV3-1/TRBV3-2	TGTGCCAGCAGCCAGGGGGCCGGGGTGAGCGGTCAGTACTTC	CASSQGAGVSGQYF
-	-	TRBJ2-2	TRBV10-1	TGCGCCAGCAGAAGAACAGGGACCGGGGAGCTGTTTTTT	CASRRTGTGELFF
-	-	TRBJ1-5	TRBV30	TGTGCCTCTGGGAGATTCAGCCAGCCCCAGCATTTT	CASGRFSQPQHF